The rows below give T cell receptor beta chains drawn from one sample of a study of blood T cell repertoires in COVID-19. TCRdb keeps only in-frame clones here, not all; method: immunoSEQ multiplex PCR. Of approximately 100,000 clones in the sample, 70% to 90% are singletons; the top ten hold around a tenth. Sequencing used peripheral blood. Receptors were obtained from a woman aged 25 to 39 with acute or convalescent COVID-19. CDR3s include the opening cysteine and the closing phenylalanine or tryptophan. D genes are given only for firm matches. A row's size may be missing; if present it is once, few, many or a size class.

TRBV28	15	NA	TRBJ2-7	NA	TGTGCCAGCAGTTTCAGGGGGAGGAATCCGGGCGAGCAGTACTTC	CASSFRGRNPGEQYF
TRBV4-1	18	NA	TRBJ2-7	NA	TGCGCCAGCAGCCAAGACAGTTCCCGGCCAGGGGCAACCTACGAGCAGTACTTC	CASSQDSSRPGATYEQYF
TRBV28	16	NA	TRBJ1-6	few	TGTGCCAGCAGTTTTTTCCAGGGGTGGGACGGTTCACCCCTCCACTTT	CASSFFQGWDGSPLHF
TRBV7-9	16	NA	TRBJ2-3	NA	TGTGCCAGCAGCTTAGTTAAGGAGGGGGGGACAGATACGCAGTATTTT	CASSLVKEGGTDTQYF
TRBV5-1	14	NA	TRBJ1-1	NA	TGCGCCAGCAGCTTAACGGGAGGAGGGACTGAAGCTTTCTTT	CASSLTGGGTEAFF
TRBV3-1/TRBV3-2	19	TRBD1	TRBJ2-2	NA	TGTGCCAGCAGCCAAGTCTACCGCTCTTCGGGACAGAGCACCGGGGAGCTGTTTTTT	CASSQVYRSSGQSTGELFF
TRBV3-1/TRBV3-2	15	TRBD1	TRBJ2-1	NA	TGTGCCAGCAGCCGACAGGGTTCGAACAACAATGAGCAGTTCTTC	CASSRQGSNNNEQFF
TRBV30	12	TRBD1	TRBJ1-1	NA	TGTGCCTCCGGACAGGGCGGTACTGAAGCTTTCTTT	CASGQGGTEAFF
TRBV6-6	14	NA	TRBJ1-4	NA	TGTGCCAGCAGCCCCAGGCAGGGAGGGGAAAAACTGTTTTTT	CASSPRQGGEKLFF
TRBV11-2	13	NA	TRBJ1-4	NA	TGTGCCAGCAGCTTAGAACGGGGTGAAAAACTGTTTTTT	CASSLERGEKLFF
TRBV5-1	15	NA	TRBJ2-1	once	TGCGCCAGCAGCTGGGGCAAGAGCTCCTACAATGAGCAGTTCTTC	CASSWGKSSYNEQFF
TRBV28	15	TRBD1	TRBJ1-4	NA	TGTGCCAGCAGAGTACCAGGGGGCGGTAATGAAAAACTGTTTTTT	CASRVPGGGNEKLFF
TRBV28	14	NA	TRBJ1-5	NA	TGTGCCGGGGCCAGCCAGAATAGCAATCAGCCCCAGCATTTT	CAGASQNSNQPQHF
TRBV5-1	15	TRBD2	TRBJ2-1	NA	TGCGCCAGCAGCTGGCTAGCGGGGATACAGAATGAGCAGTTCTTC	CASSWLAGIQNEQFF
TRBV4-1	17	TRBD1	TRBJ2-1	few	TGCGCCAGCAGCCAACTGGGACAGCTTCTATCCTACAATGAGCAGTTCTTC	CASSQLGQLLSYNEQFF
TRBV5-6	13	NA	TRBJ1-2	few	TGTGCCAGCAGCTTGGCGGGCGGAGGCGGCTACACCTTC	CASSLAGGGGYTF
TRBV7-2	14	TRBD1	TRBJ1-2	NA	TGTGCCAGCAGCCAGACAGGGGCGGACTATGGCTACACCTTC	CASSQTGADYGYTF
TRBV10-3	17	TRBD2	TRBJ2-2	once	TGTGCCATCAGGCTAGCGGGGGGCACTCCGGGCACCGGGGAGCTGTTTTTT	CAIRLAGGTPGTGELFF
TRBV5-1	14	NA	TRBJ2-4	NA	TGCGCCAGCAGCTTGGGGGAGTCCAAAAACATTCAGTACTTC	CASSLGESKNIQYF
TRBV6-6	12	NA	TRBJ1-1	NA	TGTGCCAGCAGTTACCTCGTGACTGAAGCTTTCTTT	CASSYLVTEAFF
TRBV6-2/TRBV6-3	14	NA	TRBJ1-5	few	TGTGCCAGCAGTTATACGGGGTCAGGTCAGCCCCAGCATTTT	CASSYTGSGQPQHF
TRBV5-6	18	NA	TRBJ1-4	NA	TGTGCCAGCAGCTTGGCCGGGCAGGGTGGAGCAACTAATGAAAAACTGTTTTTT	CASSLAGQGGATNEKLFF
TRBV13	13	TRBD1	TRBJ2-4	NA	TGTGCCAGCGAGGGACAGGGGGCAAACATTCAGTACTTC	CASEGQGANIQYF
TRBV2	13	NA	TRBJ2-7	NA	TGTGCCAGCAGTTCGGGACACGGTAGCGAGCAGTACTTC	CASSSGHGSEQYF
TRBV5-1	14	NA	TRBJ1-2	NA	TGCGCCAGCAGCTTTTCGGACGAGGAGGATGGCTACACCTTC	CASSFSDEEDGYTF
TRBV9	14	NA	TRBJ1-1	NA	TGTGCCAGCAGCGTAGAAGGGGCAAGCACTGAAGCTTTCTTT	CASSVEGASTEAFF
TRBV7-2	19	TRBD1	TRBJ1-1	NA	TGTGCCAGCAGCCAATCTTCAGGCTTCAGGGGGCGTAAGGACACTGAAGCTTTCTTT	CASSQSSGFRGRKDTEAFF
TRBV2	13	TRBD1	TRBJ1-5	once	TGTGCCAGCAGCTTACAGGGGGGGCAGCCCCAGCATTTT	CASSLQGGQPQHF
TRBV5-1	15	NA	TRBJ1-6	NA	TGCGCCAGCAGCTTGGGGGAGTTCGGCATTTCACCCCTCCACTTT	CASSLGEFGISPLHF
TRBV24-1	13	NA	TRBJ1-4	once	TGTGCCACCAGTAGTAGCCTGGATGAAAAACTGTTTTTT	CATSSSLDEKLFF
TRBV5-1	14	NA	TRBJ2-1	NA	TGCGCCAGCAGCTTGGCCCTCGGGGGAGGTGAGCAGTTCTTC	CASSLALGGGEQFF
TRBV7-9	18	TRBD1	TRBJ1-1	NA	TGTGCCAGCAGTTCATTGGGGACAGCATTATCCATGAACACTGAAGCTTTCTTT	CASSSLGTALSMNTEAFF
TRBV6-5	14	TRBD1	TRBJ1-2	NA	TGTGCCAGCAGTTACAAGGGACAGAGCCATGGCTACACCTTC	CASSYKGQSHGYTF
TRBV7-6	19	TRBD1	TRBJ1-3	NA	TGTGCCAGCAGCTTAGTTGGGGGACAGACAGTCCTCTCTGGAAACACCATATATTTT	CASSLVGGQTVLSGNTIYF
TRBV2	14	NA	TRBJ2-7	many	TGTGCCAGCAGTGAAGTACAGGCCATGGGCGAGCAGTACTTC	CASSEVQAMGEQYF
TRBV18	12	NA	TRBJ2-7	once	TGTGCCAGCTCACTGTTCAACTACGAGCAGTACTTC	CASSLFNYEQYF
TRBV10-2	18	TRBD1	TRBJ2-6	NA	TGCGCCAGCAGGGATAAGGACAGGGATACTTCTGGGGCCAACGTCCTGACTTTC	CASRDKDRDTSGANVLTF
TRBV5-6	14	NA	TRBJ2-4	NA	TGTGCCAGCAGCCCAGTGATAGCCAAAAACATTCAGTACTTC	CASSPVIAKNIQYF